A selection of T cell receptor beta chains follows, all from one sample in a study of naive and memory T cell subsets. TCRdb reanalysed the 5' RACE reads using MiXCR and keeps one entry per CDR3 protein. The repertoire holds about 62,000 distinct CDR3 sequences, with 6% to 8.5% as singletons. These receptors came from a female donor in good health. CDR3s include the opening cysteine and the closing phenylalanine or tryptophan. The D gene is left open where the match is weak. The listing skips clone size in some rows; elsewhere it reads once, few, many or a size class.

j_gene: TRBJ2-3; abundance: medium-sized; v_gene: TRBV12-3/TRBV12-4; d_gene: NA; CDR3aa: CASSPSTGGTDTQYF; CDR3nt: TGTGCCAGCAGTCCCTCCACCGGGGGCACAGATACGCAGTATTTT
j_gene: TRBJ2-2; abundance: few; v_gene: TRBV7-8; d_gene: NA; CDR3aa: CASSLALGRPGELFF; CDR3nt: TGTGCCAGCAGCTTAGCGTTGGGTCGCCCCGGGGAGCTGTTTTTT
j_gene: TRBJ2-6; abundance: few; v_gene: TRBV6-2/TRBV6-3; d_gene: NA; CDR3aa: CASQMSGANVLTF; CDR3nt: TGTGCCAGCCAAATGTCTGGGGCCAACGTCCTGACTTTC
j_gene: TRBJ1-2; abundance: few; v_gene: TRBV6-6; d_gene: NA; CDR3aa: CASTYGGGGNYGYTF; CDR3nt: TGTGCCAGCACCTATGGGGGAGGGGGAAACTATGGCTACACCTTC
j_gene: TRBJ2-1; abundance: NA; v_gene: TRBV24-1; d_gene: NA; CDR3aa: CATSDPLGEQFF; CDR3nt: TGTGCCACCAGTGATCCGCTGGGTGAGCAGTTCTTC
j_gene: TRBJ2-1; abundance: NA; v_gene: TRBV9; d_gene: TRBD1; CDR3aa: CASSAHAGTGSYNEQFF; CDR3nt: TGTGCCAGCAGCGCGCACGCCGGGACAGGGAGTTACAATGAGCAGTTCTTC
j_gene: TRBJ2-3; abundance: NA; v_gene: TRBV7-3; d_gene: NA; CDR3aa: CASSPPGAPDTQYF; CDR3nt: TGTGCCAGCAGCCCCCCTGGGGCGCCTGATACGCAGTATTTT
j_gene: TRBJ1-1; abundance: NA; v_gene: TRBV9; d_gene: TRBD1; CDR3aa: CASSTNRDRGDTEAFF; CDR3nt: TGTGCCAGCAGCACAAACCGGGACAGGGGCGACACTGAAGCTTTCTTT
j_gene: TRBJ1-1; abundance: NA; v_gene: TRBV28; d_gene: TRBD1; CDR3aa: CASSQDTGEGTEAFF; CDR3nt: TGTGCCAGCAGCCAAGATACAGGGGAGGGGACTGAAGCTTTCTTT
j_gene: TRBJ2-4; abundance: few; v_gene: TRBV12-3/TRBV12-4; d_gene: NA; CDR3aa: CASKKTQVANIQYF; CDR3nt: TGTGCCAGCAAAAAAACTCAGGTTGCAAACATTCAGTACTTC
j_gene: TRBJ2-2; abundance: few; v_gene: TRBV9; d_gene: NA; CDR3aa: CASSVITNTGELFF; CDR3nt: TGTGCCAGCAGCGTAATTACGAACACCGGGGAGCTGTTTTTT
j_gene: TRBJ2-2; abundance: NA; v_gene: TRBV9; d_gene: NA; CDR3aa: CASSVGPGLYTGELFF; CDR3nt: TGTGCCAGCAGCGTAGGTCCGGGGTTGTACACCGGGGAGCTGTTTTTT
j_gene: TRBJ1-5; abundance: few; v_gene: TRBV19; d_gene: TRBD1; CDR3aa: CASTPTGNLQPQHF; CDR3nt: TGTGCCAGTACCCCGACAGGGAATCTTCAGCCCCAGCATTTT
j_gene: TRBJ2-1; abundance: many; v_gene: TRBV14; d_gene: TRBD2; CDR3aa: CASSPLAGGLNEQFF; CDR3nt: TGTGCCAGCAGCCCACTAGCGGGGGGTCTTAATGAGCAGTTCTTC
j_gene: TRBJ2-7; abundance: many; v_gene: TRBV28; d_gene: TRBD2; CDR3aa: CASASPGLQAYEQYF; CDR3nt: TGTGCCAGTGCATCACCGGGACTACAGGCCTACGAGCAGTACTTC
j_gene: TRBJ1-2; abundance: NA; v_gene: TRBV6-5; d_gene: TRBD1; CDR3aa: CASSCARWGQDYGYTF; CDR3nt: TGTGCCAGCAGTTGCGCTAGGTGGGGACAGGACTATGGCTACACCTTC